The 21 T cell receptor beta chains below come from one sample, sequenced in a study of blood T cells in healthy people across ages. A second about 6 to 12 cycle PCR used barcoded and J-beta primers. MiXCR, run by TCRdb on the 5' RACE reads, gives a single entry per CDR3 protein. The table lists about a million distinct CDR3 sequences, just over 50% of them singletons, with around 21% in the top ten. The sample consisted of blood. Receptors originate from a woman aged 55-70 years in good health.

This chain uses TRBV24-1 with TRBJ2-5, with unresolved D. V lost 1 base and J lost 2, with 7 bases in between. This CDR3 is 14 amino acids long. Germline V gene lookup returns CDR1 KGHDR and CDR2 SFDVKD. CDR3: CATSDFGEQETQYF. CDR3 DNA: TGTGCCACCAGTGATTTCGGAGAGCAAGAGACCCAGTACTTC.

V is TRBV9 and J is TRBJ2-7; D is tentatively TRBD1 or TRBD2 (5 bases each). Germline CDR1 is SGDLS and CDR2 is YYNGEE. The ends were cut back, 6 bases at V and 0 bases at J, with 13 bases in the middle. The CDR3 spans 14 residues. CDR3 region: CASNRDGSSYEQYF. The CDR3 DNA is TGTGCCAGCAACCGGGACGGCAGCTCCTACGAGCAGTACTTC.

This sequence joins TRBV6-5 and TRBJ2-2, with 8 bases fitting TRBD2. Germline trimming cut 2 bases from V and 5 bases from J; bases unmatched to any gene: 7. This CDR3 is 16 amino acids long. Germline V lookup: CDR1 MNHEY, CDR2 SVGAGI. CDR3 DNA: TGTGCCAGCAGTTACGAAGCGGGAGTAAGGACCGGGGAGCTGTTTTTT. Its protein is CASSYEAGVRTGELFF.

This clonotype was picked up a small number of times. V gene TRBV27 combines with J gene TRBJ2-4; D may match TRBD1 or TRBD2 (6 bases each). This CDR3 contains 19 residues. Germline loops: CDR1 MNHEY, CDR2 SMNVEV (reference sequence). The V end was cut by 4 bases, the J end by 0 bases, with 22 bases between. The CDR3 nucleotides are TGTGCCAGCAGTTCCTTCATGACAGGCCGCGGGGTAGCCAAAAACATTCAGTACTTC. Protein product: CASSSFMTGRGVAKNIQYF.

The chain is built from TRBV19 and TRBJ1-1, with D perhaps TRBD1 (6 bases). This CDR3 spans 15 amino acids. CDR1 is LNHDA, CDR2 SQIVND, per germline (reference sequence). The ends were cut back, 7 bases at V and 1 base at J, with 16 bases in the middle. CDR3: CASTRLGQPNTEAFF. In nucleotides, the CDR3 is TGTGCCAGTACAAGACTTGGACAGCCGAACACTGAAGCTTTCTTT.

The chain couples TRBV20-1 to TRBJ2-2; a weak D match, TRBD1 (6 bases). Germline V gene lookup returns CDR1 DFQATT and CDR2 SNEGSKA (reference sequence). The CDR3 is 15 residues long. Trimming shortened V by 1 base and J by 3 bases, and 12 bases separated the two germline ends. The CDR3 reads CSARVRQDYTGELFF. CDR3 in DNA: TGCAGTGCTAGAGTTAGACAGGATTACACCGGGGAGCTGTTTTTT.

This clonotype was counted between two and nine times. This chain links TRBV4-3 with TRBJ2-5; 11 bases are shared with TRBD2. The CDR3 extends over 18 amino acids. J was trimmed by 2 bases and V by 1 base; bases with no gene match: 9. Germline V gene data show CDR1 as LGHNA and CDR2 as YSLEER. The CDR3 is CASSQAELLAGGQETQYF. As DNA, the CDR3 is TGCGCCAGCAGCCAAGCTGAGCTTTTAGCGGGAGGGCAAGAGACCCAGTACTTC.

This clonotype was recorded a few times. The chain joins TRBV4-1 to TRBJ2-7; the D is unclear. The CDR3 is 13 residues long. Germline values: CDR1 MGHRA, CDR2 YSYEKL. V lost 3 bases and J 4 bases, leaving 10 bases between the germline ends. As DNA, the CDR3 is TGCGCCAGCAGCCAGGCAACACCATACGAGCAGTACTTC. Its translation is CASSQATPYEQYF.

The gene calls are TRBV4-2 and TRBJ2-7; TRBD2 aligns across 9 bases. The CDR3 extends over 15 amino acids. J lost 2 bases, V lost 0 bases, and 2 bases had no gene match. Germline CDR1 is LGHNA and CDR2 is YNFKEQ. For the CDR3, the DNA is TGTGCCAGCAGCCAAGATAGCGGGAGTGCCTACGAGCAGTACTTC. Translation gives CASSQDSGSAYEQYF.

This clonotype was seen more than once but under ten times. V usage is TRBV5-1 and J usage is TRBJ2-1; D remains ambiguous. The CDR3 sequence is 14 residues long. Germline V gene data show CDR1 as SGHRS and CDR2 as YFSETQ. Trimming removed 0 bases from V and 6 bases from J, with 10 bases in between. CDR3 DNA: TGCGCCAGCAGCTTGGGCACAGAAGGCAATGAGCAGTTCTTC. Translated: CASSLGTEGNEQFF.

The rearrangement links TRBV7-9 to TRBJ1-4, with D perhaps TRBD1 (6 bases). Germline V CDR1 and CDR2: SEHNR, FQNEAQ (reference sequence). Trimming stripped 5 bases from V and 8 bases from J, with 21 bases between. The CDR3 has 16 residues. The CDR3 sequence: CASSRPVGQSEEKLFF. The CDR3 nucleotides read TGTGCCAGCAGCCGACCCGTCGGACAGTCTGAGGAAAAACTGTTTTTT. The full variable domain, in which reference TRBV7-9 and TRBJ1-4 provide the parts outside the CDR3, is DTGVSQNPRHKITKRGQNVTFRCDPISEHNRLYWYRQTLGQGPEFLTYFQNEAQLEKSRLLSDRFSAERPKGSFSTLEIQRTEQGDSAMYLCASSRPVGQSEEKLFFGSGTQLSVL.

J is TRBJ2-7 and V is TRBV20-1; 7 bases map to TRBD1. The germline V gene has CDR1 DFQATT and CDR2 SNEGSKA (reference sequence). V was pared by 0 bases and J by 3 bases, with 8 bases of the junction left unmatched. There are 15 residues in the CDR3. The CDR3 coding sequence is TGCAGTGCTAGAGATCTTCCGGGACAGCTCTACGAGCAGTACTTC. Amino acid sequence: CSARDLPGQLYEQYF.

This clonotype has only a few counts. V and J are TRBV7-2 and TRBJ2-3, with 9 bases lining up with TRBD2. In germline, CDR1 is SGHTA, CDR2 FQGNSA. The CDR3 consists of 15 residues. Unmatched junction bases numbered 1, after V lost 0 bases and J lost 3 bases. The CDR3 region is CASSLAGLATDTQYF. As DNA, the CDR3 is TGTGCCAGCAGCTTAGCCGGACTAGCGACAGATACGCAGTATTTT.

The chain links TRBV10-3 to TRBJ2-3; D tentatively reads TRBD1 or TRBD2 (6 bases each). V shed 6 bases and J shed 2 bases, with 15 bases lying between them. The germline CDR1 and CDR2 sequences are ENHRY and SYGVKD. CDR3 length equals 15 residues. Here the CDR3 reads CAIRVGGGNTDTQYF. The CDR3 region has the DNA TGTGCCATCAGAGTAGGAGGGGGAAACACAGATACGCAGTATTTT.

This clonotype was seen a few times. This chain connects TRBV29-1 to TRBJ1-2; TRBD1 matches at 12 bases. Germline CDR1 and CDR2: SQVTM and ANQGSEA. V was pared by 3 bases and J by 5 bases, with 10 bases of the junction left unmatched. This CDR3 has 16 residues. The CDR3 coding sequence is TGCAGCGTTGAGGGGACAGGGGGCTTCAGAACTTATGGCTACACCTTC. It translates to CSVEGTGGFRTYGYTF.

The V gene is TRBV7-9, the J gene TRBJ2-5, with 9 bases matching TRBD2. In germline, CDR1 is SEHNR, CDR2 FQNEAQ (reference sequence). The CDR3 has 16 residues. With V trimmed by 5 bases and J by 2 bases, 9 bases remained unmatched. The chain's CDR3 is CASSPLLAGVQETQYF. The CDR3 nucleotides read TGTGCCAGCAGCCCGCTATTAGCGGGAGTTCAAGAGACCCAGTACTTC.

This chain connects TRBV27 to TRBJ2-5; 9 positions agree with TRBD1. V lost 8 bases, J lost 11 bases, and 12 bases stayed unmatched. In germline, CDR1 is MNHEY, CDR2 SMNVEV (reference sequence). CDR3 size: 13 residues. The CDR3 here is CASRRDRAGEQYF. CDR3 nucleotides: TGTGCCAGCCGAAGGGACAGGGCGGGTGAGCAGTACTTC.

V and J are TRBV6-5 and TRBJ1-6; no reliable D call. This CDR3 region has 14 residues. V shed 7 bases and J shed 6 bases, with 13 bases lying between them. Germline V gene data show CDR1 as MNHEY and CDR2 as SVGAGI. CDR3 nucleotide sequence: TGTGCCAGCAACACCCGGACGACTAATTCACCCCTCCACTTT. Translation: CASNTRTTNSPLHF.

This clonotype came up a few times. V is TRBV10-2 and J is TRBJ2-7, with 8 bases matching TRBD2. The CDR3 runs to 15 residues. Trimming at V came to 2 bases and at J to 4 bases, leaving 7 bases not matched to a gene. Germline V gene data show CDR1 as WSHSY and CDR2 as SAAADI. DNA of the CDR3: TGCGCCAGCAGTGAGCCACACACTAGCGGTTACGAGCAGTACTTC. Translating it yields CASSEPHTSGYEQYF.

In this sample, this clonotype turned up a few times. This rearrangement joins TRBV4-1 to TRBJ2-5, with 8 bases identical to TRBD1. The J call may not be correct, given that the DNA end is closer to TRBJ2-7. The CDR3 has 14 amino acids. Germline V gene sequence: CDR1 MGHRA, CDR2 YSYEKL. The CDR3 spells CASRRTGRLDEQYF. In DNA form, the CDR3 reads TGCGCCAGCAGAAGGACAGGGCGGTTGGACGAGCAGTACTTC.

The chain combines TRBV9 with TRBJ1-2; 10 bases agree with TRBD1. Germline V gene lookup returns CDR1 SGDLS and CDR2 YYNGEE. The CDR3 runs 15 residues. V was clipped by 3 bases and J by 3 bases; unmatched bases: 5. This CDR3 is CASSAGQGLDYGYTF. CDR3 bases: TGTGCCAGCAGCGCGGGACAGGGGTTAGACTATGGCTACACCTTC.